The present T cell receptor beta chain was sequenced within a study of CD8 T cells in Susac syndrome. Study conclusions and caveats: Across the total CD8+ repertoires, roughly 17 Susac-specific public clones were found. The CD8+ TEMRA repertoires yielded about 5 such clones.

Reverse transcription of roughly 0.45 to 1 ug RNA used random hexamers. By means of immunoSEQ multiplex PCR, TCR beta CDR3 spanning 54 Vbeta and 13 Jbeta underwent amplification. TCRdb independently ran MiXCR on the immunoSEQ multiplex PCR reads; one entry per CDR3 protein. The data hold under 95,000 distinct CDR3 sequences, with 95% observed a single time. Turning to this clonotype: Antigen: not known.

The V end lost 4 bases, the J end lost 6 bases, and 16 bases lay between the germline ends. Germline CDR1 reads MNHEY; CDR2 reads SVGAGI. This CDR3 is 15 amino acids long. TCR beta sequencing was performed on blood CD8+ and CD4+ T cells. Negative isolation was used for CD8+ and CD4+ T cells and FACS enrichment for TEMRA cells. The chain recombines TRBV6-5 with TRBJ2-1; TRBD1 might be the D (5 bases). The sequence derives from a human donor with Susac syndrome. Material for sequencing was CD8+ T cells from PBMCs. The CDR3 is CASSLSASRANEQFF. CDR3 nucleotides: TGTGCCAGCAGTTTAAGCGCGAGCAGGGCCAATGAGCAGTTCTTC.